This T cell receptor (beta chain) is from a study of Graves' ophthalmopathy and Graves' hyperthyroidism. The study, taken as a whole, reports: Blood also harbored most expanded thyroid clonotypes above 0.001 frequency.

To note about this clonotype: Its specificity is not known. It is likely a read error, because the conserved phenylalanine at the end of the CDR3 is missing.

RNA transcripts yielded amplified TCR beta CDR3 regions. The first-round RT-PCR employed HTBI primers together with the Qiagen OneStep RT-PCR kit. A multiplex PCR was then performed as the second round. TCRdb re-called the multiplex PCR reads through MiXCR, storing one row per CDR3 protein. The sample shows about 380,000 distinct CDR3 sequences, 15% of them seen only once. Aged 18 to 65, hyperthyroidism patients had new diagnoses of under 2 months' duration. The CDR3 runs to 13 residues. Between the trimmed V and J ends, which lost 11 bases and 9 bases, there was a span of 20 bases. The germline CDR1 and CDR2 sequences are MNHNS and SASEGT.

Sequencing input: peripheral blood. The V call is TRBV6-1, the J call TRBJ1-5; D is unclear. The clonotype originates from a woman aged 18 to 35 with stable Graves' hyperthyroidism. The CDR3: CAADMGGIRPQHL. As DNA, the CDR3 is TGTGCCGCCGACATGGGTGGTATCAGGCCCCAGCATTTA.